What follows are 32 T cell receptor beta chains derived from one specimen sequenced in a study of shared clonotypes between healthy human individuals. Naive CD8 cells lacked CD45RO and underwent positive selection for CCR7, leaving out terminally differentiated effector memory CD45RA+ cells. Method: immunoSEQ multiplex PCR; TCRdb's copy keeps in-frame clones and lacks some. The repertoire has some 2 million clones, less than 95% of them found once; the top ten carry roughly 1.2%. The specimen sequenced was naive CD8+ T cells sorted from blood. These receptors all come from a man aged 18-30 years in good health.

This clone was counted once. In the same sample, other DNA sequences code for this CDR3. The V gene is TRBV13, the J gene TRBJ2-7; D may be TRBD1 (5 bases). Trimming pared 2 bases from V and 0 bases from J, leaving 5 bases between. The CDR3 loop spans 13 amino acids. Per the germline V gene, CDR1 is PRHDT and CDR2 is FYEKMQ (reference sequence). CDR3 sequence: CASSLQGSYEQYF. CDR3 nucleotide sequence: TGTGCCAGCAGCTTACAGGGCTCCTACGAGCAGTACTTC.

CDR3 sequence: CASSWGQGTIEQYF. The DNA of the CDR3 is TGTGCCAGCAGTTGGGGACAGGGGACGATCGAGCAGTACTTC. The gene calls are TRBV6-6 and TRBJ2-7; TRBD1 agrees at 10 bases. CDR3 length: 14 amino acids. Germline V lookup: CDR1 MNHNY, CDR2 SVGAGI (reference sequence). V was clipped by 4 bases and J by 6 bases; unmatched bases: 6.

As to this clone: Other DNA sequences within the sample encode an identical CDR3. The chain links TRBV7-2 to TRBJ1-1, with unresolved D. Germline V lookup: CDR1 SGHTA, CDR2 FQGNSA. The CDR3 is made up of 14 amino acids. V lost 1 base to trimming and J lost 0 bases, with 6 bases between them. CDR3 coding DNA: TGTGCCAGCAGCTTAGTAGGGCTGAACACTGAAGCTTTCTTT. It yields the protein CASSLVGLNTEAFF.

The CDR3 spells CASSNSVGVTLEFF. As DNA, the CDR3 is TGTGCCAGCAGCAACTCTGTAGGGGTCACTTTAGAATTCTTC. The chain links TRBV7-9 to TRBJ2-1, with D possibly matching TRBD1 (5 bases). Germline assignment: CDR1 SEHNR and CDR2 FQNEAQ (reference sequence). Trimming took 5 bases from V and 16 from J, leaving 24 bases between them. CDR3 length: 14 amino acids.

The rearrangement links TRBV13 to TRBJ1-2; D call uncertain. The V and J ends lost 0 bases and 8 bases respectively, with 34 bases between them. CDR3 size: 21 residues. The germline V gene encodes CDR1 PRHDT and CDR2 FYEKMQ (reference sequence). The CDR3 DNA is TGTGCCAGCAGCTTAGGCCTTAGCAGGTACGGAGTCCCCGAAGATCTTATCGGCTACACCTTC. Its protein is CASSLGLSRYGVPEDLIGYTF.

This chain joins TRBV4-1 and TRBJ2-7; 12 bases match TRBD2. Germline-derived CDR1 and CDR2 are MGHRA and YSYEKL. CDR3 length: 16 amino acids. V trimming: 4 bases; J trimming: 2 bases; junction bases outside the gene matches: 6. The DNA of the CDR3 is TGCGCCAGCAGCCCCCTAGCGGGGGGGGATCCCTACGAGCAGTACTTC. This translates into CASSPLAGGDPYEQYF.

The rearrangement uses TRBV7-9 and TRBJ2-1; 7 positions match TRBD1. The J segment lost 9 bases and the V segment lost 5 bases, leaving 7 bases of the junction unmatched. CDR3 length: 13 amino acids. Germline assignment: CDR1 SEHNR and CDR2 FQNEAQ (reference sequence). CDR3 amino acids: CASSKIQGSEQFF. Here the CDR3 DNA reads TGTGCCAGCAGCAAGATACAGGGGAGTGAGCAGTTCTTC.

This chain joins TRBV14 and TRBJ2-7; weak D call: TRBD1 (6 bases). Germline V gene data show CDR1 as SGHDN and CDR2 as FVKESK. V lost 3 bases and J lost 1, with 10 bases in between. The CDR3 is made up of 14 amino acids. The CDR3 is CASSQRTASYEQYF. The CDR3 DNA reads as TGTGCCAGCAGCCAGCGGACAGCGTCCTACGAGCAGTACTTC.

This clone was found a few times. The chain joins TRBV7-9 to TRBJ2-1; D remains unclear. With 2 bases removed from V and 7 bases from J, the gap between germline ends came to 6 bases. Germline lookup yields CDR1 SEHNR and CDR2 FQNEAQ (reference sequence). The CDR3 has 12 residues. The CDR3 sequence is CASSLTQNEQFF. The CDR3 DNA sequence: TGTGCCAGCAGCTTAACCCAAAATGAGCAGTTCTTC.

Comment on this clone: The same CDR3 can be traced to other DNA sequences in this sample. The CDR3 coding sequence is TGTGCCAGCAGTTACTCCCTCGATTACGAGCAGTACTTC. Amino acids: CASSYSLDYEQYF. This chain joins TRBV6-6 and TRBJ2-7; D remains unclear. Germline CDR1 MNHNY, CDR2 SVGAGI (reference sequence). CDR3 size: 13 residues. Trimming removed 0 bases from V and 4 bases from J, with 7 bases in between.

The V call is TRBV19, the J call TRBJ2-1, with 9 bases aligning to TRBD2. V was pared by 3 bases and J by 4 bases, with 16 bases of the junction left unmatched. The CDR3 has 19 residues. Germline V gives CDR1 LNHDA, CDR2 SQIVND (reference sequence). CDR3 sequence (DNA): TGTGCCAGTAGTATCTATGTGGTTAGCGGGAGACCCGGGTACAATGAGCAGTTCTTC. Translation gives CASSIYVVSGRPGYNEQFF. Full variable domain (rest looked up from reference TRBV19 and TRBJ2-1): DGGITQSPKYLFRKEGQNVTLSCEQNLNHDAMYWYRQDPGQGLRLIYYSQIVNDFQKGDIAEGYSVSREKKESFPLTVTSAQKNPTAFYLCASSIYVVSGRPGYNEQFFGPGTRLTVL.

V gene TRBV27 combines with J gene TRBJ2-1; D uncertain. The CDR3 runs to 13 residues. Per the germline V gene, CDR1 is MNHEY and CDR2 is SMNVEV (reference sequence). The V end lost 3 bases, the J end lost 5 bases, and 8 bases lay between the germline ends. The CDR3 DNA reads TGTGCCAGCAGTTTGGACCTCGACAATGAGCAGTTCTTC. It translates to CASSLDLDNEQFF.

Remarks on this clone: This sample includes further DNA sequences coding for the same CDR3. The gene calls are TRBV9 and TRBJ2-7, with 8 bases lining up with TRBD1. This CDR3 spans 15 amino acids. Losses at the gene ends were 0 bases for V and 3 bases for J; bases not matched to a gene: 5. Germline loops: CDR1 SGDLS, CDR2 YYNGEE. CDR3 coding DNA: TGTGCCAGCAGCGTAGGAGGACAGGGTAACTACGAGCAGTACTTC. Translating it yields CASSVGGQGNYEQYF.

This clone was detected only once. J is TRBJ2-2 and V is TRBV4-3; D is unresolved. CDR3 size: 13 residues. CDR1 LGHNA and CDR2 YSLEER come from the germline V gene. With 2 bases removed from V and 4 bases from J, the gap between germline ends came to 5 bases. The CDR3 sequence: CASSQRGTGELFF. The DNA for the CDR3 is TGCGCCAGCAGCCAACGCGGCACCGGGGAGCTGTTTTTT.

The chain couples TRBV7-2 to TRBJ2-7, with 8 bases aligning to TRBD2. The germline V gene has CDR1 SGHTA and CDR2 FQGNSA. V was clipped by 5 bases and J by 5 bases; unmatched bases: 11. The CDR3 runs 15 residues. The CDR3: CASSGGGLGPHEQYF. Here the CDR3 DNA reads TGTGCCAGCAGCGGAGGGGGACTAGGCCCCCACGAGCAGTACTTC.

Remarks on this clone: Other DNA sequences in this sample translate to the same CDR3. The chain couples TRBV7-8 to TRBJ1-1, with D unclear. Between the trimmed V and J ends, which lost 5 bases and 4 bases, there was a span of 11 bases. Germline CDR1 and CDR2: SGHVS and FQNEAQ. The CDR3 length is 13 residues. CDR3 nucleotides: TGTGCCAGCAGCCTAGGACTGGGCACTGAAGCTTTCTTT. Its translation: CASSLGLGTEAFF.

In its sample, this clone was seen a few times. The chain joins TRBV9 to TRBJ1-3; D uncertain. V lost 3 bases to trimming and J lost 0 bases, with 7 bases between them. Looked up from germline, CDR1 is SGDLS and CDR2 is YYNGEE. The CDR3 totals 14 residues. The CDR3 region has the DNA TGTGCCAGCAGCGGGGGAATCTCTGGAAACACCATATATTTT. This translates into CASSGGISGNTIYF.

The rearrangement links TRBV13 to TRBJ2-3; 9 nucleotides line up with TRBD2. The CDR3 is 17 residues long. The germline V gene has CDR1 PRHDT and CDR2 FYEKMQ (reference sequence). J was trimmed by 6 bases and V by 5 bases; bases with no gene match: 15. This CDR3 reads CASSIKLAGPSEDTQYF. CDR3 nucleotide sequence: TGTGCCAGCAGCATAAAGCTAGCGGGGCCATCAGAGGATACGCAGTATTTT. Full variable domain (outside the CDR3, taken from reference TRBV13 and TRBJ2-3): AAGVIQSPRHLIKEKRETATLKCYPIPRHDTVYWYQQGPGQDPQFLISFYEKMQSDKGSIPDRFSAQQFSDYHSELNMSSLELGDSALYFCASSIKLAGPSEDTQYFGPGTRLTVL.

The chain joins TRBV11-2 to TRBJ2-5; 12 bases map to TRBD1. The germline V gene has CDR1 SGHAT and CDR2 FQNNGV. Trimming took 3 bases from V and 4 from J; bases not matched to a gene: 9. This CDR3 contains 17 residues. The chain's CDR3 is CASSFGTGGRLGETQYF. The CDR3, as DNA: TGTGCCAGCAGCTTCGGGACAGGGGGCAGGTTGGGAGAGACCCAGTACTTC.

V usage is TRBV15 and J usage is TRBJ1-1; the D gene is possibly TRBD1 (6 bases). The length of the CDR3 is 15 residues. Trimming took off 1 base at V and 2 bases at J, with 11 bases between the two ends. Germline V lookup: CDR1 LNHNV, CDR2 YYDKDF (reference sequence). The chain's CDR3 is CATSRVRGSNTEAFF. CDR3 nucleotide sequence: TGTGCCACCAGCAGAGTTAGGGGGTCCAACACTGAAGCTTTCTTT.

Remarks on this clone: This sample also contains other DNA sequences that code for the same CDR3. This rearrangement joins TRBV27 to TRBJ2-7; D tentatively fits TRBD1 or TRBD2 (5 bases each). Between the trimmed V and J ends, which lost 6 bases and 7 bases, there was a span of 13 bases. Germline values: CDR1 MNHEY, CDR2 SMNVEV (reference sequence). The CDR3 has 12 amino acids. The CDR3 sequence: CASSPGTREQYF. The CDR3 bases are TGTGCCAGCAGCCCAGGGACGAGAGAGCAGTACTTC.

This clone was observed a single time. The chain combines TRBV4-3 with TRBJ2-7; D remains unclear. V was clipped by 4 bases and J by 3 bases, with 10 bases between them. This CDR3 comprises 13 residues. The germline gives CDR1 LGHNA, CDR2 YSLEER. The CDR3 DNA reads TGCGCCAGCAGCCCCGCGACGGGCTACGAGCAGTACTTC. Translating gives CASSPATGYEQYF.

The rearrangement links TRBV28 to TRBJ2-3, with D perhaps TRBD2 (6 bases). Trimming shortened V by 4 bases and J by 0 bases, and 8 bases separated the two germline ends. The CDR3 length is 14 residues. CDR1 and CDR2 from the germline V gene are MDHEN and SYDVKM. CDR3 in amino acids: CASSSGTSTDTQYF. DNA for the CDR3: TGTGCCAGCAGTTCAGGGACTAGCACAGATACGCAGTATTTT.

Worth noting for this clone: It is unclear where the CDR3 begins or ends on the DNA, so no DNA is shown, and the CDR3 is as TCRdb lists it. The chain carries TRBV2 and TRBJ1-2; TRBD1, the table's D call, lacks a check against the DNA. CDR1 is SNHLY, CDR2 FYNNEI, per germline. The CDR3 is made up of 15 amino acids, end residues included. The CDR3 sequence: CAIRARGPIGGGYTF.

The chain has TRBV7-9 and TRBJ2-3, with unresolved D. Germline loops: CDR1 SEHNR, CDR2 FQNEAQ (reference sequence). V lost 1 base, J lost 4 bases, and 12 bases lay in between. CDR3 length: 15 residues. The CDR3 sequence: CASSLGTMAPDTQYF. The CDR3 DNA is TGTGCCAGCAGCTTAGGTACGATGGCCCCAGATACGCAGTATTTT.

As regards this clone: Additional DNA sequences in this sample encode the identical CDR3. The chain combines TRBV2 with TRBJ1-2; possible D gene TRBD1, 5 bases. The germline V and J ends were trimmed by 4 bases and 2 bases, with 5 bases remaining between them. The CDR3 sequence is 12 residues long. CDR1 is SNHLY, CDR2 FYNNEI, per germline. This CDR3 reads CASSGQNYGYTF. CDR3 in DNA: TGTGCCAGCAGTGGACAGAACTATGGCTACACCTTC.

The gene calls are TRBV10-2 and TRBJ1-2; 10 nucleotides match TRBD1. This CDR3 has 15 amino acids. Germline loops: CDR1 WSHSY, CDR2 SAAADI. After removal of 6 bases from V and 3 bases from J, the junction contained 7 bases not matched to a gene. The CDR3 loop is CASSRQGAHHYGYTF. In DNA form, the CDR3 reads TGCGCCAGCAGCCGACAGGGGGCGCATCACTATGGCTACACCTTC.

CDR3 in amino acids: CASLPGTGSYEQYF. The CDR3 DNA is TGCGCCAGCCTACCAGGGACGGGCTCCTACGAGCAGTACTTC. The V gene is TRBV10-2, the J gene TRBJ2-7, with D tentatively TRBD1 or TRBD2 (5 bases each). V lost 8 bases to trimming and J lost 0 bases, with 14 bases between them. The CDR3 is 14 residues long. Germline V lookup: CDR1 WSHSY, CDR2 SAAADI.

The CDR3 DNA sequence: TGCGCCAGCAGCTTCGGGATTTTGGCCACTGAAGCTTTCTTT. Translated, it gives CASSFGILATEAFF. This chain links TRBV5-1 with TRBJ1-1; D remains ambiguous. Germline CDR1 SGHRS, CDR2 YFSETQ. CDR3 length: 14 amino acids. The V gene lost 2 bases and the J gene lost 4 bases, with 12 bases spanning the gap.

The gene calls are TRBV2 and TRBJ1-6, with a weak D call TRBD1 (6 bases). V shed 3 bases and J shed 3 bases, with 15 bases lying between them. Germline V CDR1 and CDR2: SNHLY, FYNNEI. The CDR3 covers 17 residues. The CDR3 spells CASSDHGGADYNSPLHF. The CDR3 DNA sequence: TGTGCCAGCAGTGATCACGGGGGGGCCGACTATAATTCACCCCTCCACTTT.

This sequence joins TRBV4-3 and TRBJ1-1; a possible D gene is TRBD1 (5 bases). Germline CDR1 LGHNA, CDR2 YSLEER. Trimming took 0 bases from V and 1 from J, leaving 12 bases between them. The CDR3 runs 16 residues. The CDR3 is CASSQDARGANTEAFF. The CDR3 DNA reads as TGCGCCAGCAGCCAAGATGCCCGGGGCGCGAACACTGAAGCTTTCTTT.

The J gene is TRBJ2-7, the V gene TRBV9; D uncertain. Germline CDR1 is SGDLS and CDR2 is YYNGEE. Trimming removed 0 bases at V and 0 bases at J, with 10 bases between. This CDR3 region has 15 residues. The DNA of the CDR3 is TGTGCCAGCAGCGTAGGTACAGCCATCTCCTACGAGCAGTACTTC. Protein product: CASSVGTAISYEQYF.